This is a list of T cell receptor beta chains from one sample in a study of T-cell reconstitution after alpha-beta-depleted transplantation in children. Each CDR3 protein is one row after TCRdb ran MiXCR on the PCR reads. This sample has some 490,000 distinct CDR3 sequences, with roughly an eighth found just once. This specimen consisted of PBMCs from the stem cell graft donor, obtained from the stem cell graft. The source of these receptors is a human donor who donated a stem cell graft to a child with combined immunodeficiency. The CDR3 runs from the conserved cysteine through the conserved F or W. Each record gives: J gene, V gene, CDR3 protein.

j_gene: TRBJ2-1
v_gene: TRBV7-9
CDR3aa: CASRKPEDLYNEQFF

j_gene: TRBJ1-3
v_gene: TRBV7-3
CDR3aa: CASSPGSSGGNTIYF

j_gene: TRBJ2-5
v_gene: TRBV12-3/TRBV12-4
CDR3aa: CASSLDRTSGRPRETQYF

j_gene: TRBJ1-5
v_gene: TRBV12-3/TRBV12-4
CDR3aa: CASAGGGGSNQPQHF

j_gene: TRBJ2-1
v_gene: TRBV10-3
CDR3aa: CAINPGTGDPYNEQFF

j_gene: TRBJ1-4
v_gene: TRBV9
CDR3aa: CASSLDPDRGRANEKLFF

j_gene: TRBJ2-5
v_gene: TRBV11-3
CDR3aa: CASSFPSGRETQYF

j_gene: TRBJ2-3
v_gene: TRBV2
CDR3aa: CASSVGQGLDTQYF

j_gene: TRBJ2-3
v_gene: TRBV6-2/TRBV6-3
CDR3aa: CATGQGVSDTQYF

j_gene: TRBJ2-2
v_gene: TRBV12-3/TRBV12-4
CDR3aa: CATEPSMNTGELFF

j_gene: TRBJ2-4
v_gene: TRBV30
CDR3aa: CAWSGGTVNIQYF

j_gene: TRBJ2-1
v_gene: TRBV12-3/TRBV12-4
CDR3aa: CASSHIGTNYNEQFF

j_gene: TRBJ1-6
v_gene: TRBV15
CDR3aa: CATSSGQNNSPLHF

j_gene: TRBJ2-7
v_gene: TRBV27
CDR3aa: CASSPTVAYEQYF

j_gene: TRBJ1-3
v_gene: TRBV18
CDR3aa: CASSPVRGGTTGNTIYF

j_gene: TRBJ1-2
v_gene: TRBV12-3/TRBV12-4
CDR3aa: CASSSRDRYYGYTF

j_gene: TRBJ2-3
v_gene: TRBV5-1
CDR3aa: CASSLGQGDTQYF